This TCR beta chain was captured by sequencing in a study of OX40 agonist ivuxolimab in advanced cancers. Turning to the study itself: The study gave patients intravenous ivuxolimab at 0.01 to 10 mg/kg every 2 weeks. Dose-escalation patients' cancers were hepatocellular carcinoma, melanoma, renal cell or head and neck cancer.

Whole-study results and caveats: Average numbers of expanded clones were greater in CD8+ T cells than in CD4+.

As to this clone: The antigen is not known.

The timepoints at which blood was sampled were baseline, cycle 4 day 1, and cycle 7 day 1. Libraries were prepared by immunoSEQ multiplex PCR; TCRdb keeps only in-frame clonotypes and omits some of them. The data contain 75,000 to 90,000 clones, approximately 92% of them singletons. This TCR came from an adult with an advanced solid tumor such as melanoma, head and neck, liver or kidney cancer. Material: CD4+ or CD8+ T cells sorted from blood, obtained in a trial of the OX40 agonist ivuxolimab.

The CDR3 DNA is TGTGCCAGCAGCGCCAGGGGAGGGAAATTATCCACCGGGGAGCTGTTTTTT. Translation: CASSARGGKLSTGELFF. V usage is TRBV7-3 and J usage is TRBJ2-2; maybe TRBD2 (7 bases). The CDR3 contains 17 residues. Germline V gene data show CDR1 as SGHTA and CDR2 as FQGTGA. V lost 5 bases and J 4 bases, leaving 20 bases between the germline ends.